This entry lists 13 T cell receptor beta chains sequenced from one sample in a study of shared T cell receptors in the human thymus. Repertoires were generated with immunoSEQ multiplex PCR, while TCRdb's copy carries only in-frame clones and drops some. Among hundreds of thousands of clones listed, 80% to 90% were seen once. The same data also went into a second study, on human thymus T cells.

The sequencing sample was made of thymocytes. These receptors all stem from a boy in the first two years of life with a congenital heart defect.

The V and J genes are TRBV6-6 and TRBJ2-3; D is undetermined. V gave up 0 bases and J gave up 4 bases, with 8 bases separating them. This CDR3 comprises 14 residues. CDR1 MNHNY and CDR2 SVGAGI come from the germline V gene (reference sequence). The CDR3 protein is CASSYSSTSDTQYF. The CDR3 DNA is TGTGCCAGCAGTTACTCTTCGACATCAGATACGCAGTATTTT.

The J gene is TRBJ1-6, the V gene TRBV7-6; maybe TRBD1 (5 bases). The germline gives CDR1 SGHVS, CDR2 FNYEAQ. V was clipped by 0 bases and J by 12 bases, with 12 bases between them. The CDR3 has 14 residues. Here the CDR3 DNA reads TGTGCCAGCAGCTTAGCCGGGGGGGGAAGACCCCTCCACTTT. It translates to CASSLAGGGRPLHF.

The V and J genes are TRBV11-3 and TRBJ1-2; D ambiguous. Germline CDR1 SGHNT, CDR2 YENEEA. The CDR3 covers 15 residues. V shed 6 bases and J shed 4 bases, with 18 bases lying between them. The CDR3 spells CASSLTEDSFYGYTF. The CDR3 DNA is TGTGCCAGCAGTTTGACGGAGGACTCTTTCTATGGCTACACCTTC.

The chain joins TRBV6-5 to TRBJ2-6; the D is unclear. Trimming shortened V by 6 bases and J by 1 base, and 7 bases separated the two germline ends. CDR1 and CDR2 (germline): MNHEY, SVGAGI. CDR3 length: 14 amino acids. CDR3 loop: CASRNQSGANVLTF. DNA for the CDR3: TGTGCCAGCAGAAATCAGTCTGGGGCCAACGTCCTGACTTTC.

This clone was seen just once. The chain has TRBV5-4 and TRBJ2-2; 7 nucleotides line up with TRBD2. The V and J ends lost 0 bases and 5 bases, in that order; junction bases with no gene match: 1. Germline V lookup: CDR1 SGHNT, CDR2 YYREEE (reference sequence). The CDR3 contains 14 residues. CDR3: CASSLERDTGELFF. CDR3 coding DNA: TGTGCCAGCAGCTTGGAGCGGGATACCGGGGAGCTGTTTTTT.

V usage is TRBV6-5 and J usage is TRBJ2-3, with 7 bases lining up with TRBD1. J gave up 0 bases and V 2 bases, and 5 bases lay outside the gene matches. The CDR3 is made up of 16 amino acids. CDR1 is MNHEY and CDR2 is SVGAGI in the germline V gene. CDR3 sequence reads: CASSYRRTGSTDTQYF. DNA for the CDR3: TGTGCCAGCAGTTACAGACGGACAGGTAGCACAGATACGCAGTATTTT.

The rearrangement joins TRBV10-1 to TRBJ1-2, with D unclear. The V end lost 3 bases, the J end lost 2 bases, and 16 bases lay between the germline ends. The CDR3 extends over 16 amino acids. Germline CDR1 and CDR2: WNHNN and SYGVQD (reference sequence). The CDR3 nucleotides read TGCGCCAGCAGTGAAACGAGGGTAGAAAAGAACTATGGCTACACCTTC. Protein sequence: CASSETRVEKNYGYTF.

The DNA of the CDR3 is TGCGCCAGCAGCCCTGGACAGCCTAGCACAGATACGCAGTATTTT. Translation: CASSPGQPSTDTQYF. The rearrangement joins TRBV5-1 to TRBJ2-3; D is possibly TRBD1 (6 bases). The CDR3 is 15 amino acids. With 4 bases removed from V and 0 bases from J, the gap between germline ends came to 12 bases. Germline V gives CDR1 SGHRS, CDR2 YFSETQ.

The CDR3 nucleotides read TGTGCCAGCAGTTTACACCCCGGGGGGCTTACTGAAGCTTTCTTT. Translating gives CASSLHPGGLTEAFF. V and J are TRBV28 and TRBJ1-1; maybe TRBD1 (6 bases). CDR1 MDHEN and CDR2 SYDVKM come from the germline V gene. Trimming removed 2 bases at V and 5 bases at J, with 15 bases between. CDR3 size: 15 residues. Supplemented by reference TRBV28 and TRBJ1-1, the full variable domain reads DVKVTQSSRYLVKRTGEKVFLECVQDMDHENMFWYRQDPGLGLRLIYFSYDVKMKEKGDIPEGYSVSREKKERFSLILESASTNQTSMYLCASSLHPGGLTEAFFGQGTRLTVV.

CDR3 bases: TGTGCCAGCAGCCCTCCCGGGAATGAAAAACTGTTTTTT. This codes for CASSPPGNEKLFF. V usage is TRBV6-5 and J usage is TRBJ1-4; D is unresolved. CDR1 and CDR2 from the germline V gene are MNHEY and SVGAGI. V dropped 6 bases and J dropped 5 bases, with 10 bases sitting between them. The CDR3 has 13 residues.

This rearrangement joins TRBV7-2 to TRBJ2-7; 7 bases map to TRBD2. Looked up from germline, CDR1 is SGHTA and CDR2 is FQGNSA. Trimming at V came to 5 bases and at J to 2 bases, leaving 9 bases not matched to a gene. This CDR3 spans 15 amino acids. The CDR3 loop reads CASSPFWGRAYEQYF. Written as DNA, the CDR3 is TGTGCCAGCAGCCCTTTCTGGGGGAGGGCCTACGAGCAGTACTTC.

This clone was seen only a few times. The gene calls are TRBV4-3 and TRBJ2-2; D is possibly TRBD1 (6 bases). This CDR3 has 16 residues. The germline CDR1 and CDR2 sequences are LGHNA and YSLEER. Between the trimmed V and J ends, which lost 2 bases and 0 bases, there was a span of 10 bases. Here the CDR3 reads CASSQPGHPNTGELFF. The CDR3 coding sequence is TGCGCCAGCAGCCAACCGGGACACCCGAACACCGGGGAGCTGTTTTTT.

This rearrangement joins TRBV28 to TRBJ2-7; D gene ambiguous. Germline loops: CDR1 MDHEN, CDR2 SYDVKM. The CDR3 has 14 amino acids. V lost 1 base, J lost 2 bases, and 9 bases lay in between. CDR3 bases: TGTGCCAGCAGTTTATTTGCAGAAACCTACGAGCAGTACTTC. Encoded protein: CASSLFAETYEQYF.